A single sample gave rise to the 28 T cell receptor beta chains below, sequenced in a study of cytomegalovirus exposure and HLA in healthy donors (dated 2017 in TCRdb). Library preparation employed the immunoSEQ multiplex PCR assay. The multiplex PCR relied on a mix of 60 forward primers for TCR Vbeta segments and 13 reverse primers for TCR Jbeta segments. TCRdb took this table from immuneACCESS and kept in-frame rearrangements with V and J called. Such tables lack part of the clones; where checked against another copy, unresolved V genes explain under half of the gap, and the rest is unexplained. For this sample the table gives about 190,000 clones, of which roughly three quarters were detected only once. The ten largest clonotypes hold 1.5% to 2% of the sample. Sequenced: PBMCs. These receptor sequences come from a woman between 18 and 29 years old in good health and CMV-seronegative.

The chain is built from TRBV25-1 and TRBJ1-2, with 9 bases that match TRBD1. The CDR3 covers 17 residues. Per the germline V gene, CDR1 is MGHDK and CDR2 is SYGVNS. Germline trimming cut 8 bases from V and 5 bases from J; bases unmatched to any gene: 18. The CDR3 protein is CASDPRGQGNSRYGYTF. Written as DNA, the CDR3 is TGTGCCAGCGACCCCCGAGGACAGGGGAATAGTAGGTATGGCTACACCTTC.

This clone turned up a few times. The chain uses TRBV18 and TRBJ1-2, with TRBD1 matching 8 bases. Per the germline V gene, CDR1 is KGHSH and CDR2 is LQKENI. The CDR3 has 16 amino acids. The V segment lost 3 bases and the J segment 2 bases; nucleotides outside the gene matches: 8. DNA of the CDR3: TGTGCCAGCTCACCTCGGGCAGGGGGCCACAACTATGGCTACACCTTC. It translates to CASSPRAGGHNYGYTF.

V usage is TRBV11-3 and J usage is TRBJ2-2; D is perhaps TRBD2 (5 bases). The V and J ends lost 3 bases and 5 bases respectively, with 13 bases between them. Germline CDR1 is SGHNT and CDR2 is YENEEA. CDR3 length: 15 residues. CDR3 amino acids: CASSLSIGGTGELFF. CDR3 DNA sequence: TGTGCCAGCAGCTTGTCTATCGGCGGGACCGGGGAGCTGTTTTTT.

V usage is TRBV29-1 and J usage is TRBJ2-1; the D gene is possibly TRBD2 (6 bases). V shed 5 bases and J shed 4 bases, with 12 bases lying between them. The CDR3 sequence is 13 residues long. Per germline, CDR1 SQVTM and CDR2 ANQGSEA. CDR3 protein: CSVMGGPYNEQFF. The CDR3 DNA reads as TGCAGCGTTATGGGAGGACCTTACAATGAGCAGTTCTTC.

J is TRBJ2-2 and V is TRBV5-6; 9 positions match TRBD1. The CDR3 has 16 amino acids. Germline trimming cut 5 bases from V and 4 bases from J; bases unmatched to any gene: 9. Germline-derived CDR1 and CDR2 are SGHDT and YYEEEE. The DNA for the CDR3 is TGTGCCAGCAGGGCTTCCGGGACAGGGTTCACCGGGGAGCTGTTTTTT. Translated: CASRASGTGFTGELFF.

The chain has TRBV13 and TRBJ2-3, with TRBD2 matching 13 bases. Unmatched junction bases numbered 11, after V lost 5 bases and J lost 3 bases. CDR3 size: 18 residues. CDR1 and CDR2 (germline): PRHDT, FYEKMQ (reference sequence). CDR3 DNA: TGTGCCAGCAGCCTCCCCTCGGAGACTAGCGGGGGGACAGATACGCAGTATTTT. This translates into CASSLPSETSGGTDTQYF.

The J gene is TRBJ1-1, the V gene TRBV25-1; no firm D call. This CDR3 comprises 16 residues. V shed 4 bases and J shed 1 base, with 16 bases lying between them. In germline, CDR1 is MGHDK, CDR2 SYGVNS. CDR3 amino acids: CASSAYPKGGNTEAFF. The CDR3 coding sequence is TGTGCCAGCAGTGCTTACCCGAAAGGAGGGAACACTGAAGCTTTCTTT.

The chain joins TRBV19 to TRBJ2-3; TRBD2 aligns across 10 bases. The trim removed 7 bases at V and 2 bases at J, leaving 3 bases unmatched. Germline CDR1 reads LNHDA; CDR2 reads SQIVND (reference sequence). CDR3 length: 14 residues. The CDR3 is CASKLAGLTDTQYF. CDR3 nucleotides: TGTGCCAGTAAACTAGCGGGGCTCACAGATACGCAGTATTTT. The full variable domain, its missing parts supplied by reference TRBV19 and TRBJ2-3, is DGGITQSPKYLFRKEGQNVTLSCEQNLNHDAMYWYRQDPGQGLRLIYYSQIVNDFQKGDIAEGYSVSREKKESFPLTVTSAQKNPTAFYLCASKLAGLTDTQYFGPGTRLTVL.

In DNA, the CDR3 is TGTGCCAGCAGAACAGGGGTTTCACCCCTCCACTTT. It yields the protein CASRTGVSPLHF. V is TRBV5-6 and J is TRBJ1-6; TRBD1 aligns across 7 bases. V shed 5 bases and J 9 bases; nucleotides not matched to a gene: 2. Germline V lookup: CDR1 SGHDT, CDR2 YYEEEE. The CDR3 sequence is 12 residues long.

The rearrangement links TRBV4-1 to TRBJ2-3; 11 positions agree with TRBD2. V dropped 2 bases and J dropped 5; count of bases not matched to a gene: 6. CDR3 size: 16 residues. Germline CDR1 is MGHRA and CDR2 is YSYEKL. CDR3 sequence reads: CASSQPTGLAVDTQYF. CDR3 coding DNA: TGCGCCAGCAGCCAACCTACGGGACTAGCGGTAGATACGCAGTATTTT.

This chain uses TRBV4-1 with TRBJ1-1; D remains ambiguous. The ends were cut back, 1 base at V and 3 bases at J, with 15 bases in the middle. Germline loops: CDR1 MGHRA, CDR2 YSYEKL. The CDR3 runs 16 residues. The CDR3 region is CASSQVRGYGDTEAFF. CDR3 nucleotide sequence: TGCGCCAGCAGCCAAGTGCGGGGATATGGGGACACTGAAGCTTTCTTT.

The CDR3 loop is CASRPDGNYGYTF. CDR3 DNA: TGTGCCAGCAGGCCCGACGGGAACTATGGCTACACCTTC. The chain carries TRBV28 and TRBJ1-2; no clear D gene. This CDR3 region has 13 residues. From germline, CDR1 is MDHEN and CDR2 SYDVKM. The ends were cut back, 6 bases at V and 2 bases at J, with 10 bases in the middle.

The rearrangement joins TRBV30 to TRBJ1-2; 7 positions agree with TRBD1. V gave up 4 bases and J gave up 4 bases; unmatched junction bases: 9. Germline values: CDR1 GTSNPN, CDR2 SVGIG (reference sequence). The CDR3 sequence is 14 residues long. CDR3 DNA: TGTGCCTGGAAGTTTCCGGACAGGCGCTATGGCTACACCTTC. Protein sequence: CAWKFPDRRYGYTF.

CDR3 amino acids: CASSFAAGVGETQYF. The CDR3 region has the DNA TGTGCCAGCAGCTTCGCGGCGGGAGTGGGGGAGACGCAGTATTTT. The J gene is TRBJ2-3, the V gene TRBV7-2, with 7 bases lining up with TRBD2. Germline lookup yields CDR1 SGHTA and CDR2 FQGNSA. Losses at the gene ends were 3 bases for V and 9 bases for J; bases not matched to a gene: 12. There are 15 residues in the CDR3.

The chain links TRBV19 to TRBJ2-2; 7 bases agree with TRBD1. V trimming: 2 bases; J trimming: 0 bases; junction bases outside the gene matches: 3. CDR3 size: 16 residues. Looked up from germline, CDR1 is LNHDA and CDR2 is SQIVND (reference sequence). This CDR3 is CASSISGTANTGELFF. The DNA of the CDR3 is TGTGCCAGTAGTATATCAGGGACAGCGAACACCGGGGAGCTGTTTTTT. The full variable domain, its missing parts supplied by reference TRBV19 and TRBJ2-2, is DGGITQSPKYLFRKEGQNVTLSCEQNLNHDAMYWYRQDPGQGLRLIYYSQIVNDFQKGDIAEGYSVSREKKESFPLTVTSAQKNPTAFYLCASSISGTANTGELFFGEGSRLTVL.

This chain joins TRBV7-2 and TRBJ2-5; D is possibly TRBD2 (5 bases). The germline V gene has CDR1 SGHTA and CDR2 FQGNSA. V dropped 4 bases and J dropped 5 bases, with 20 bases sitting between them. This CDR3 is 16 amino acids long. Here the CDR3 reads CASSSSRGPSGETQYF. The CDR3 nucleotides read TGTGCCAGCAGCTCAAGTCGGGGTCCCAGTGGGGAGACCCAGTACTTC. Combining the CDR3 with reference TRBV7-2 and TRBJ2-5 gives the whole variable domain GAGVSQSPSNKVTEKGKDVELRCDPISGHTALYWYRQSLGQGLEFLIYFQGNSAPDKSGLPSDRFSAERTGGSVSTLTIQRTQQEDSAVYLCASSSSRGPSGETQYFGPGTRLLVL.

This chain links TRBV19 with TRBJ2-7; TRBD1 agrees at 7 bases. This CDR3 region has 14 residues. Germline assignment: CDR1 LNHDA and CDR2 SQIVND (reference sequence). The junction had 4 bases not matched to a gene; V was cut back by 3 bases and J by 2 bases. CDR3 region: CASSIPDRTYEQYF. In nucleotides, the CDR3 is TGTGCCAGTAGTATCCCGGACAGGACCTACGAGCAGTACTTC.

CDR3 amino acids: CASSQDLGGPQPQHF. As DNA, the CDR3 is TGCGCCAGCAGCCAAGATTTAGGGGGCCCTCAGCCCCAGCATTTT. The V gene is TRBV4-1, the J gene TRBJ1-5, with TRBD1 matching 7 bases. Germline V gives CDR1 MGHRA, CDR2 YSYEKL. V shed 0 bases and J 6 bases; nucleotides not matched to a gene: 5. There are 15 residues in the CDR3.

This clone was found a few times. The chain carries TRBV6-1 and TRBJ1-5; D unclear. The V gene lost 3 bases and the J gene lost 5 bases, with 8 bases spanning the gap. This CDR3 spans 13 amino acids. From germline, CDR1 is MNHNS and CDR2 SASEGT. CDR3 loop: CASSEYFYQPQHF. The CDR3 DNA sequence: TGTGCCAGCAGTGAGTACTTTTATCAGCCCCAGCATTTT.

The chain joins TRBV28 to TRBJ2-1; unclear D gene. This CDR3 contains 19 residues. Trimming shortened V by 7 bases and J by 8 bases, and 33 bases separated the two germline ends. CDR1 is MDHEN, CDR2 SYDVKM, per germline. The CDR3 here is CASIPDTTKINPAHDEQFF. The CDR3 bases are TGTGCCAGCATCCCTGACACAACGAAGATCAACCCGGCACACGATGAGCAGTTCTTC.

The J gene is TRBJ1-2, the V gene TRBV5-1; no definite D call. V lost 3 bases, J lost 7 bases, and 19 bases lay in between. Germline CDR1 reads SGHRS; CDR2 reads YFSETQ. The CDR3 extends over 15 amino acids. Here the CDR3 reads CASSSKLGYGPGYTF. CDR3 coding DNA: TGCGCCAGCAGCTCTAAATTGGGCTACGGCCCTGGCTACACCTTC.

CDR3 sequence (DNA): TGTGCCAGCAGCCAAGGGACTCTTTACGAGCAGTACTTC. Its protein product is CASSQGTLYEQYF. This chain connects TRBV4-2 to TRBJ2-7; weak D call: TRBD2 (5 bases). CDR1 and CDR2 from the germline V gene are LGHNA and YNFKEQ. The CDR3 length is 13 residues. Trimming removed 1 base at V and 4 bases at J, with 8 bases between.

The rearrangement joins TRBV28 to TRBJ1-2; D may be TRBD1 (5 bases). V was pared by 4 bases and J by 7 bases, with 19 bases between. The CDR3 runs 15 residues. Germline lookup yields CDR1 MDHEN and CDR2 SYDVKM. The DNA of the CDR3 is TGTGCCAGCAGTTCTCAGGGTCTCTCCGGCTTTGGCTACACCTTC. Protein sequence: CASSSQGLSGFGYTF.

The chain uses TRBV5-1 and TRBJ2-7; TRBD2 matches 8 bases. Germline-derived CDR1 and CDR2 are SGHRS and YFSETQ. The CDR3 is 14 amino acids. Trimming cost V 0 bases and J 5 bases; bases outside gene matches: 4. The CDR3 here is CASSLAGTRNEQYF. The DNA for the CDR3 is TGCGCCAGCAGCTTGGCGGGGACTAGAAACGAGCAGTACTTC. The whole variable domain, remainder taken from reference TRBV5-1 and TRBJ2-7, is KAGVTQTPRYLIKTRGQQVTLSCSPISGHRSVSWYQQTPGQGLQFLFEYFSETQRNKGNFPGRFSGRQFSNSRSEMNVSTLELGDSALYLCASSLAGTRNEQYFGPGTRLTVT.

The V call is TRBV4-2, the J call TRBJ2-3; TRBD2 aligns across 12 bases. Losses at the gene ends were 0 bases for V and 5 bases for J; bases not matched to a gene: 6. In germline, CDR1 is LGHNA, CDR2 YNFKEQ. The CDR3 is 17 amino acids. CDR3 sequence: CASSQDPSGGAVDTQYF. CDR3 in DNA: TGTGCCAGCAGCCAAGATCCTAGCGGGGGGGCGGTAGATACGCAGTATTTT.

V and J are TRBV7-9 and TRBJ2-7; 7 bases are a match to TRBD2. J was trimmed by 0 bases and V by 8 bases; bases with no gene match: 4. The CDR3 loop spans 13 amino acids. Germline CDR1 is SEHNR and CDR2 is FQNEAQ (reference sequence). DNA for the CDR3: TGTGCCAGCCTCCCGGGGGGCTCCTACGAGCAGTACTTC. Translation gives CASLPGGSYEQYF.

The J gene is TRBJ2-1, the V gene TRBV4-3; D remains ambiguous. The CDR3 is 15 residues long. Germline CDR1 is LGHNA and CDR2 is YSLEER. V lost 0 bases to trimming and J lost 9 bases, with 15 bases between them. CDR3 sequence reads: CASSQESPGYGEQFF. The CDR3, as DNA: TGCGCCAGCAGCCAAGAGTCGCCGGGTTACGGTGAGCAGTTCTTC.

The chain carries TRBV4-1 and TRBJ1-2; weak D call: TRBD1 (5 bases). Deletions cut 2 bases from V and 6 bases from J, with 22 bases between. The CDR3 loop spans 17 amino acids. Germline V CDR1 and CDR2: MGHRA, YSYEKL. The chain's CDR3 is CASSQNKLAPGGNGYTF. The CDR3 nucleotides are TGCGCCAGCAGCCAAAACAAACTTGCCCCGGGGGGAAATGGCTACACCTTC.